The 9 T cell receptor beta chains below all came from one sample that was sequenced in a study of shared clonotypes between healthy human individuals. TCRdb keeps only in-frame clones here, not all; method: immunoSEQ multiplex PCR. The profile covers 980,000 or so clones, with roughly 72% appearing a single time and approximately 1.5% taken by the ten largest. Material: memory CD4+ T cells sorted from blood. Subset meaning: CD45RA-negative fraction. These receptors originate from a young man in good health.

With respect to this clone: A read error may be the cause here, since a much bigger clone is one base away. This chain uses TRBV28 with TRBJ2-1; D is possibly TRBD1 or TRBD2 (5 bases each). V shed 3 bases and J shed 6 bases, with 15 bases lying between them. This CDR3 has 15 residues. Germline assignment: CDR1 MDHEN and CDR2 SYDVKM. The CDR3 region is CASSFRSGRVNEQFF. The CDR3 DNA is TGTGCCAGCAGTTTTCGCTCAGGGCGGGTCAATGAGCAGTTCTTC. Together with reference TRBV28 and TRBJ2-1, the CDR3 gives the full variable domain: DVKVTQSSRYLVKRTGEKVFLECVQDMDHENMFWYRQDPGLGLRLIYFSYDVKMKEKGDIPEGYSVSREKKERFSLILESASTNQTSMYLCASSFRSGRVNEQFFGPGTRLTVL.

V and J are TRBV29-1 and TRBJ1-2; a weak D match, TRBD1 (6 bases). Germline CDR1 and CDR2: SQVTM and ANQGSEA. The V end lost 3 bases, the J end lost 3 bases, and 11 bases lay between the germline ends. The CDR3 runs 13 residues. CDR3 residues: CSVDQGRHYGYTF. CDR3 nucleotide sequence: TGCAGCGTTGACCAGGGGAGGCACTATGGCTACACCTTC.

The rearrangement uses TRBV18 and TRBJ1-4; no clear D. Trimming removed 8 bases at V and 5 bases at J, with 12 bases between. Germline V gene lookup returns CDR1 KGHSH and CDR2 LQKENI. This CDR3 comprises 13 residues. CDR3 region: CASKTGENEKLFF. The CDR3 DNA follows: TGTGCCAGCAAGACCGGGGAAAATGAAAAACTGTTTTTT.

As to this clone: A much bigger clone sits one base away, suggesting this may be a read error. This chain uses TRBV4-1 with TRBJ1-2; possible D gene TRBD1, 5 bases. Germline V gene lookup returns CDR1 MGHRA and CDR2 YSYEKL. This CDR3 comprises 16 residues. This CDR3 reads CTSSQAATDTNYGYTF. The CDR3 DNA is TGCACCAGCAGCCAAGCGGCGACAGACACTAACTATGGCTACACCTTC.

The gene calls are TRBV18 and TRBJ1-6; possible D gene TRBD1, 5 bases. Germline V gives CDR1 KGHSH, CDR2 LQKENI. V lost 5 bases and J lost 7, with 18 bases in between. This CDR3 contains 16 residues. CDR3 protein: CASSVYGAEKNSPLHF. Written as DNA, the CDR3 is TGTGCCAGCTCAGTCTATGGGGCCGAGAAAAATTCACCCCTCCACTTT.

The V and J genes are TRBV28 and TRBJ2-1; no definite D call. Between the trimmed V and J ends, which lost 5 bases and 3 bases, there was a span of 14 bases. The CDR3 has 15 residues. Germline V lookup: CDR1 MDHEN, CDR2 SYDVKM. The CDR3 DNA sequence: TGTGCCAGCAGTCCCCTTGGAAAACACTACAATGAGCAGTTCTTC. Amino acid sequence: CASSPLGKHYNEQFF.

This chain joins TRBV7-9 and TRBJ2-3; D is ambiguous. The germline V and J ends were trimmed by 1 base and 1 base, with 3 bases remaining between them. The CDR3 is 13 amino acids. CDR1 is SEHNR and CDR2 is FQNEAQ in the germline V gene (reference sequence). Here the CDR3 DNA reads TGTGCCAGCAGCTTAGGGGGCACAGATACGCAGTATTTT. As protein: CASSLGGTDTQYF.

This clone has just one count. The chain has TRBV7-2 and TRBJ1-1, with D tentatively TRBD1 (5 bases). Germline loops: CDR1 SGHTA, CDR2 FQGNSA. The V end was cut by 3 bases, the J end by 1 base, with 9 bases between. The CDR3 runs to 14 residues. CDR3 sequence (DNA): TGTGCCAGCAGCTTCTTAACAGGGAACACTGAAGCTTTCTTT. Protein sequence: CASSFLTGNTEAFF. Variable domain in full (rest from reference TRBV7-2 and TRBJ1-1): GAGVSQSPSNKVTEKGKDVELRCDPISGHTALYWYRQSLGQGLEFLIYFQGNSAPDKSGLPSDRFSAERTGGSVSTLTIQRTQQEDSAVYLCASSFLTGNTEAFFGQGTRLTVV.

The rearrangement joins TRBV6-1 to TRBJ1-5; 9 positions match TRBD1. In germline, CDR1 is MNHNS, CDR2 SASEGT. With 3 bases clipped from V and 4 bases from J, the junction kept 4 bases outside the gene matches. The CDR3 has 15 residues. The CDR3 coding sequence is TGTGCCAGCAGTGAGCAGACAGGGGGTAATCAGCCCCAGCATTTT. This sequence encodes CASSEQTGGNQPQHF.